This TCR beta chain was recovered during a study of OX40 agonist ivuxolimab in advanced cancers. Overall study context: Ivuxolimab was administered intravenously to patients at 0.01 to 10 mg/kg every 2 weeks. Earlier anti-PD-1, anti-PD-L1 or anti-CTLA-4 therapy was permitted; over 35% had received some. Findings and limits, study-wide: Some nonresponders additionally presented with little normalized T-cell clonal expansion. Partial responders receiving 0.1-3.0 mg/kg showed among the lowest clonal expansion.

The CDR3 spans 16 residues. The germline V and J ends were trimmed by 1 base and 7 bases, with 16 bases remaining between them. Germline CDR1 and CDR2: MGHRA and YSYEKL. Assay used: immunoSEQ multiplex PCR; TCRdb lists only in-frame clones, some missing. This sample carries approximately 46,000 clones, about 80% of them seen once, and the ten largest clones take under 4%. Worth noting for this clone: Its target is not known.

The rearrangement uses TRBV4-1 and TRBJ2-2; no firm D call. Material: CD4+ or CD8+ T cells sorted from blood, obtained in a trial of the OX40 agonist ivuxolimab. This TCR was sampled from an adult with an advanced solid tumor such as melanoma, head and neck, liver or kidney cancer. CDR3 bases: TGCGCCAGCAGCCAAGGTCCGAGGAAAAGGTTCGGGGAGCTGTTTTTT. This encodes CASSQGPRKRFGELFF.